The entry below gives a single T cell receptor (beta chain) sequence along with its context. This record comes from a study of cytomegalovirus exposure and HLA in healthy donors. The CDR3 is made up of 14 amino acids. V dropped 0 bases and J dropped 8 bases, with 13 bases sitting between them. CDR1 is MGHRA and CDR2 is YSYEKL in the germline V gene. This PCR relied on a set of 60 Vbeta primers and 13 Jbeta primers. The table came from immunoSEQ multiplex PCR; TCRdb's copy has only in-frame clones and leaves some out. The table includes fewer than 150,000 clones, just under 80% detected once. V and J are TRBV4-1 and TRBJ1-2, with no clear D. The sample consisted of PBMCs. The clonotype was recovered from a man younger than 45 in good health and CMV-seronegative. The chain's CDR3 is CASSQEVSGPGYTF. The CDR3 DNA sequence: TGCGCCAGCAGCCAAGAGGTATCGGGTCCGGGCTACACCTTC.